This T cell receptor beta chain is from a study of blood T cell repertoires in COVID-19 (dated by TCRdb to about 2020). Some background on the complete study: The collaborator samples originated in the United States, Italy and Spain and spanned the acute and convalescent phases of COVID-19. Samples came from the ongoing ImmuneRACE study (first 160 participants) plus 1,254 subjects from 6 global collaborators. Where available, HLA class I and class II types were obtained from metadata supplied by the sample provider rather than from assay-based typing. The material from the prospective study consisted of cDNA or gDNA derived from T cells, B-cell-depleted T cells, or PBMCs. Nearly every sample came with metadata listing a de-identified subject ID, COVID-19 status, age in years and sex. Deeply sampled blood TCRbeta repertoires from subjects exposed to, actively infected with, or recovered from COVID-19 were included in the dataset. The repertoires were made available in a free public database intended to serve as a resource for research on the immune response to SARS-CoV-2. The paper's findings and limits, for the study overall: How much clinical and demographic metadata was included differed by source and by participant, and the metadata was provided uncurated.

The immunoSEQ Assay, a bias-controlled multiplex PCR, was used to amplify TCRbeta CDR3 regions from genomic DNA. Per the authors' processing: Within the assay, amplification of reference gene primers was used to estimate how many nucleated cells each sample contained. Sequence reads were collapsed and filtered to measure the absolute abundance of every unique TCRbeta CDR3 rearrangement. Productive Simpson clonality was computed per sample as the square root of Simpson's diversity index over productive rearrangements. TCRdb's version of the immuneACCESS table is confined to in-frame rearrangements and falls short of the full clone set. An unresolved V gene accounts for under half of the shortfall where checked; the remainder is of unknown origin. The V and J calls and the clone size are those of that table, but D and trimming were determined from the DNA. The sample profile shows roughly 80,000 clones; roughly 80% of them were found once. The top ten hold over 9.5% of the sample.

Each collaborating institution followed its own protocols to collect whole blood in K2EDTA tubes. For TCRbeta analysis, collaborators shipped samples as frozen whole blood, isolated PBMCs, or DNA extracted from either of those sample types. Details on this clone: Its target antigen remains unknown. No base-level quality is on record; no much larger clone is a single base apart.

This receptor was taken from a human donor in a cohort sampled during active COVID-19. The sequenced sample consisted of peripheral blood.

The base sequence is TGTGCCAGCAGCCCCCTTCCGGGACAGAGTAATTCACCCCTCCACTTT. Its amino acids are CASSPLPGQSNSPLHF. This chain is built from TRBV9 and TRBJ1-6, and 7 junction bases match TRBD1. Taken from the germline V gene, the CDR1 and CDR2 loops are SGDLS and YYNGEE. V is pruned by 4 bases and J by 6 bases, leaving 10 bases of the junction without a gene match. The CDR3 holds 16 amino acids from the cysteine to the phenylalanine. The retained sequence is limited to the CDR3, 48 bases, with the frame set at the first base.